The 8 T cell receptor beta chains below all came from one sample that was sequenced in a study. TCRdb analysed the 5' RACE reads with MiXCR anew, one entry per CDR3 protein. The sample records 60,000 to 65,000 distinct CDR3 sequences, approximately 23% being singletons. The material sequenced was memory CD4+ T cells sorted from a lymph node. Subset given: memory CD4+ T cells, CD4+CD45RO+CD25-. The source is a female donor with breast cancer.

In this sample, this clonotype turned up once. CDR3 coding DNA: TGTGCCAGCAGCCAGGGGAGTGAAAAACTGTTTTTT. Translated: CASSQGSEKLFF. The V call is TRBV11-2, the J call TRBJ1-4, with D maybe TRBD1 (6 bases). This CDR3 spans 12 amino acids. Germline values: CDR1 SGHAT, CDR2 FQNNGV. V lost 5 bases, J lost 7 bases, and 8 bases lay in between.

For this clonotype: One base away lies a much larger clone, so this may be a sequencing read error. This sequence joins TRBV10-2 and TRBJ1-2; no definite D call. Germline V CDR1 and CDR2: WSHSY, SAAADI. Trimming shortened V by 7 bases and J by 7 bases, and 13 bases separated the two germline ends. The CDR3 contains 12 residues. The CDR3 is CASMRDDCGYTF. The DNA for the CDR3 is TGCGCCAGCATGAGAGATGACTGTGGCTACACCTTC.

V is TRBV7-2 and J is TRBJ1-5; D not resolved. The CDR3 has 13 residues. The ends were cut back, 1 base at V and 5 bases at J, with 6 bases in the middle. The V gene's germline CDR1 is SGHTA and CDR2 FQGNSA. Here the CDR3 DNA reads TGTGCCAGCAGCTTAGAGGTGGATCAGCCCCAGCATTTT. Translation: CASSLEVDQPQHF.

The chain uses TRBV7-2 and TRBJ2-5; 15 positions agree with TRBD2. Germline V gene data show CDR1 as SGHTA and CDR2 as FQGNSA. Germline trimming cut 4 bases from V and 7 bases from J; bases unmatched to any gene: 7. This CDR3 comprises 16 residues. The CDR3 region is CASSSRTSGRAATQYF. The DNA for the CDR3 is TGTGCCAGCAGCTCGCGGACTAGCGGGAGGGCTGCGACCCAGTACTTC.

The V and J genes are TRBV6-6 and TRBJ2-1; D is possibly TRBD2 (6 bases). The length of the CDR3 is 15 residues. The V and J ends lost 8 bases and 0 bases respectively, with 14 bases between them. The V gene's germline CDR1 is MNHNY and CDR2 SVGAGI (reference sequence). CDR3 nucleotides: TGTGCCAGCGCGCGGGACGGGAGCTCCTACAATGAGCAGTTCTTC. This translates into CASARDGSSYNEQFF.

The J gene is TRBJ2-7, the V gene TRBV11-2, with 10 positions matching TRBD2. The ends lost 5 bases at V and 6 bases at J; junction bases unmatched: 10. Germline V gene lookup returns CDR1 SGHAT and CDR2 FQNNGV. There are 15 residues in the CDR3. The CDR3 here is CASSPQLAGEGEQYF. DNA of the CDR3: TGTGCCAGCAGCCCTCAGCTAGCGGGAGAGGGCGAGCAGTACTTC.

The chain uses TRBV9 and TRBJ2-3; 9 bases are shared with TRBD1. The CDR3 loop spans 15 amino acids. The V and J ends lost 4 bases and 1 base, in that order; junction bases with no gene match: 4. The germline gives CDR1 SGDLS, CDR2 YYNGEE. DNA for the CDR3: TGTGCCAGCAGCCCGAGGACAGGGGGCACAGATACGCAGTATTTT. This gives the protein CASSPRTGGTDTQYF.

This clonotype was detected a few times. The V and J genes are TRBV4-3 and TRBJ1-6, with TRBD1 matching 7 bases. CDR3 length: 16 amino acids. V lost 4 bases and J lost 6; bases outside the gene matches: 9. The germline gives CDR1 LGHNA, CDR2 YSLEER. The CDR3, as DNA: TGCGCCAGCAGCCCGGATTACAGGGGAGGTAATTCACCCCTCCACTTT. This codes for CASSPDYRGGNSPLHF.